This T cell receptor (beta chain) was profiled in a study of T cell changes during pregnancy in multiple sclerosis. The V gene lost 4 bases and the J gene lost 5 bases, with 16 bases spanning the gap. CDR3 length: 15 residues. Germline V gene data show CDR1 as MNHEY and CDR2 as SVGAGI. TCRdb keeps only in-frame clones here, not all; method: immunoSEQ multiplex PCR. The sample shows under 70,000 clones, roughly 94% of them seen only once. This sequence joins TRBV6-5 and TRBJ2-3, with a tentative D call TRBD2 (5 bases). The sample consisted of CD8+ T cells from peripheral blood mononuclear cells, taken after pregnancy. This sequence originates from a female donor with multiple sclerosis, enrolled in a pregnancy study. The chain's CDR3 is CASSSTAAGVDTQYF. The CDR3 coding sequence is TGTGCCAGCAGTTCTACCGCGGCCGGGGTAGATACGCAGTATTTT.